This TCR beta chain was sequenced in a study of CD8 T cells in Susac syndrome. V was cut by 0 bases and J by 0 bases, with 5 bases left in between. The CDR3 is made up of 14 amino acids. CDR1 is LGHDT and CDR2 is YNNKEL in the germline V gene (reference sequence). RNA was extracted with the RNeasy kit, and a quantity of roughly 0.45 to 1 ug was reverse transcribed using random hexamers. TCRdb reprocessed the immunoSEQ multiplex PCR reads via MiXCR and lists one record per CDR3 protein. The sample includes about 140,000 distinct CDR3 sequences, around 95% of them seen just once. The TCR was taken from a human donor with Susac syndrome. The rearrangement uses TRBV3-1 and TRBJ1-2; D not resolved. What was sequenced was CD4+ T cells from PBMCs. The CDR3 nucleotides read TGTGCCAGCAGCCAAGATCGAGCTAACTATGGCTACACCTTC. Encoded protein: CASSQDRANYGYTF.